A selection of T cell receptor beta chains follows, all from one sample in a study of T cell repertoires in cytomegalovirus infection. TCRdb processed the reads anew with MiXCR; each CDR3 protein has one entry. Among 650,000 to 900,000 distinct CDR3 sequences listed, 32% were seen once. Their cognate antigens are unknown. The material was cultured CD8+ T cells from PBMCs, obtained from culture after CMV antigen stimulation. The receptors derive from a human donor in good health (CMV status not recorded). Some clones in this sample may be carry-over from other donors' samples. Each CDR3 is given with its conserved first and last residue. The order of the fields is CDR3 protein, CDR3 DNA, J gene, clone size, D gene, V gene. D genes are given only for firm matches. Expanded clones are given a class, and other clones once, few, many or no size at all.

cdr3_aa: CASSQERSARRPGYTF
cdr3_nt: TGCGCCAGCAGCCAAGAAAGGTCCGCGCGCCGGCCTGGCTACACCTTC
j_call: TRBJ1-2
clone_size: .
d_call: .
v_call: TRBV4-3

cdr3_aa: CASSLLGVDPRNEKLFF
cdr3_nt: TGCGCCAGCAGCTTGTTGGGGGTGGACCCTCGTAATGAAAAACTGTTTTTT
j_call: TRBJ1-4
clone_size: few
d_call: .
v_call: TRBV5-1

cdr3_aa: CASSLEGDGSTDTQYF
cdr3_nt: TGTGCCAGCAGCTTAGAGGGGGACGGATCCACAGATACGCAGTATTTT
j_call: TRBJ2-3
clone_size: .
d_call: .
v_call: TRBV11-1

cdr3_aa: CSARDSFITSGGSYEQYF
cdr3_nt: TGCAGTGCTAGAGATAGCTTTATAACGAGCGGTGGAAGCTACGAGCAGTACTTC
j_call: TRBJ2-7
clone_size: few
d_call: .
v_call: TRBV20-1

cdr3_aa: CASSLGQTVLNTEAFF
cdr3_nt: TGTGCCAGCAGCTTGGGACAGACTGTCCTGAACACTGAAGCTTTCTTT
j_call: TRBJ1-1
clone_size: .
d_call: .
v_call: TRBV5-6

cdr3_aa: CAVLGGSGNTIYF
cdr3_nt: TGTGCGGTTCTGGGCGGTTCTGGAAACACCATATATTTT
j_call: TRBJ1-3
clone_size: .
d_call: .
v_call: TRBV7-9

cdr3_aa: CASSFNPGGGYGYTF
cdr3_nt: TGTGCCAGCAGTTTTAACCCAGGAGGGGGCTATGGCTACACCTTC
j_call: TRBJ1-2
clone_size: .
d_call: .
v_call: TRBV27

cdr3_aa: CASSLGSGLAKNIQYF
cdr3_nt: TGTGCCAGCAGCTTAGGTTCGGGATTAGCCAAAAACATTCAGTACTTC
j_call: TRBJ2-4
clone_size: many
d_call: .
v_call: TRBV7-2

cdr3_aa: CASSHLSNTGELFF
cdr3_nt: TGCGCCAGCAGCCACCTATCGAACACCGGGGAGCTGTTTTTT
j_call: TRBJ2-2
clone_size: few
d_call: .
v_call: TRBV4-1

cdr3_aa: CASSSAQGSDNEQFF
cdr3_nt: TGTGCCAGCAGCTCGGCCCAGGGATCTGACAATGAGCAGTTCTTC
j_call: TRBJ2-1
clone_size: .
d_call: .
v_call: TRBV14